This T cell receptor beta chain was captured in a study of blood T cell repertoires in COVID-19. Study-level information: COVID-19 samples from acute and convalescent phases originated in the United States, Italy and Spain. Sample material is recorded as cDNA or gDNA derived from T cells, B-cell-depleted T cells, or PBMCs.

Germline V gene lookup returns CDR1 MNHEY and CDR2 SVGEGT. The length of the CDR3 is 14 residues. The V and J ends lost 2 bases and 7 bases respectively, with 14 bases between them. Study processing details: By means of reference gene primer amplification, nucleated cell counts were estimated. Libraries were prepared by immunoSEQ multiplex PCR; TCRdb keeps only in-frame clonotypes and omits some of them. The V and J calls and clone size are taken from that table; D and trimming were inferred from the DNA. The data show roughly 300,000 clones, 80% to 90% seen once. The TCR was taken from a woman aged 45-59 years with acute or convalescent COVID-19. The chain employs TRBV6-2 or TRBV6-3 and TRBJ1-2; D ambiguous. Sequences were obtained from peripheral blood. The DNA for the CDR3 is TGTGCCAGCAGTTACCAGTCCCCGAGGAGTGGCTACACCTTC. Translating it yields CASSYQSPRSGYTF.